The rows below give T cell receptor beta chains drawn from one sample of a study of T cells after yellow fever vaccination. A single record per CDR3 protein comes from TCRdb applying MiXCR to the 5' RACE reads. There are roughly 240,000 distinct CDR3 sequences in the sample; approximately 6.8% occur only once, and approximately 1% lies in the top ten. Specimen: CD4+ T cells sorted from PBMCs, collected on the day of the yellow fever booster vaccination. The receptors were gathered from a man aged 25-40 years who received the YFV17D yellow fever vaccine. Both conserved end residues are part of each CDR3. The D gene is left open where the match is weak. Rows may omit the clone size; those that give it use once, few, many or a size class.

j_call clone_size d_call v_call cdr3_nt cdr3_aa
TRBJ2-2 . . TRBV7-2 TGTGCCAGCAGCTTATTACCCCAGGGTGGGAACACCGGGGAGCTGTTTTTT CASSLLPQGGNTGELFF
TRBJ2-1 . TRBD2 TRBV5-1 TGCGCCAGCAGCCTTGGGACTAGCGGGATATACAATGAGCAGTTCTTC CASSLGTSGIYNEQFF
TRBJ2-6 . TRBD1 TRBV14 TGTGCCAGCTCCAAAGGGGGCTCAATCTCTGGGGCCAACGTCCTGACTTTC CASSKGGSISGANVLTF
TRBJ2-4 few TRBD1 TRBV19 TGTGCCAGTAGTATCCTTACCGGGACAGCCAATCTAGCCAAAAACATTCAGTACTTC CASSILTGTANLAKNIQYF
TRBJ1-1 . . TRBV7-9 TGTGCCAGCAGCGGTACAAGGAACACTGAAGCTTTCTTT CASSGTRNTEAFF
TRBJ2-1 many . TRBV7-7 TGTGCCAGCAGCCTTGATTCGCCGGGTGAGCAGTTCTTC CASSLDSPGEQFF
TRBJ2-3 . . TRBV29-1 TGCAGCGTTGTAAGGCCCCAAGATACGCAGTATTTT CSVVRPQDTQYF
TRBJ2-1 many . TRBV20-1 TGCAGTGCAAAAGATGTATTGAGCTCCTACAATGAGCAGTTCTTC CSAKDVLSSYNEQFF
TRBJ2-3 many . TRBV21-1 TGTGCCAGCAGCAAAGAGGGAGTCATCTATACAGATACGCAGTATTTT CASSKEGVIYTDTQYF
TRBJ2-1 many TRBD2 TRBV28 TGTGCCAGCAGTCAAGCGGGGTACAATGAGCAGTTCTTC CASSQAGYNEQFF
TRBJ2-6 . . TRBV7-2 TGTGCCAGCAGCTTAGGGATCTCTGGGGCCAACGTCCTGACTTTC CASSLGISGANVLTF
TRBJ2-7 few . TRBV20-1 TGCAGTGCTAGAACGACAGACAGCCACGAGCAGTACTTC CSARTTDSHEQYF
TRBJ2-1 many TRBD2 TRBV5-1 TGCGCCAGCACTACTGCCCCAGCGGGAGGCAATGAGCAGTTCTTC CASTTAPAGGNEQFF
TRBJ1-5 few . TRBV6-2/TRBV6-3 TGTGCCAGCAGTTACCGGGGGGGTCAGCCCCAGCATTTT CASSYRGGQPQHF
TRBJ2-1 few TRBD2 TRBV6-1 TGTGCCAGCAGCCTACCTCCTGGACTAGCGGGAGTTAATGAGCAGTTCTTC CASSLPPGLAGVNEQFF
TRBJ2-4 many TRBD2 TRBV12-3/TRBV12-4 TGTGCCAGCACCCTGGCGGGGGGCGGGGACATTCAGTACTTC CASTLAGGGDIQYF
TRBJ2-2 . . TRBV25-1 TGTGCCAGCAGTGCCGGGTGGGCCGGGGAGCTGTTTTTT CASSAGWAGELFF
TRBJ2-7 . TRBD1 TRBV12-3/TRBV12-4 TGTGCCAGCAGAGCGGCCGGGACAGAATCCTACGAGCAGTACTTC CASRAAGTESYEQYF
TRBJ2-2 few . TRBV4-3 TGCGCCAGCAGCCAAGATGCGGGCGGCGGGGAGCTGTTTTTT CASSQDAGGGELFF
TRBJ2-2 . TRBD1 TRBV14 TGTGCCAGCAGCCCGGACAGGGGGCAAGGCGGGGAGCTGTTTTTT CASSPDRGQGGELFF
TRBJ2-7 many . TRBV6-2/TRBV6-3 TGTGCCAGCCATCTCAAGGGGGGACCCTACGAGCAGTACTTC CASHLKGGPYEQYF
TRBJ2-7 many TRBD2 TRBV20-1 TGCAGTGCCTCTCGAGGGACGGGAGGGCCGTACGAGCAGTACTTC CSASRGTGGPYEQYF
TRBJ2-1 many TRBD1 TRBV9 TGTGCCAGCAGCGGGGGGACAGTCTCCTACAATGAGCAGTTCTTC CASSGGTVSYNEQFF
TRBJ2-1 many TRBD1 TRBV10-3 TGTGCCATCAGTGAGTCGACCCCGGGACAGTACAATGAGCAGTTCTTC CAISESTPGQYNEQFF
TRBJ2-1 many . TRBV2 TGTGCCAGCAGGGAGCAGGGGACTGACGGTGAGCAGTTCTTC CASREQGTDGEQFF
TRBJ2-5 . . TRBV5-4 TGTGCCAGCAGCTTGATAGGGGGGGCCCAAGAGACCCAGTACTTC CASSLIGGAQETQYF
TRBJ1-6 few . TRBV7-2 TGTGCCAGCAGCTTAGGACCACCGGCACCCCTCCACTTT CASSLGPPAPLHF
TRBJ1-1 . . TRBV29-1 TGCAGCGTTGACCGGGGGAACACTGAAGCTTTCTTT CSVDRGNTEAFF
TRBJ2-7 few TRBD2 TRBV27 TGTGCCAGCAGTATCTTAGCGGGAGCCTACGAGCAGTACTTC CASSILAGAYEQYF
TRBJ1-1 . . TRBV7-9 TGTGCCAGCAGCCGATCGGCCTCTAACACTGAAGCTTTCTTT CASSRSASNTEAFF
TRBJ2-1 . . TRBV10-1 TGCGCCAGCAGTGAGATCGGGTTCGAAGGGATGGGTGAGCAGTTCTTC CASSEIGFEGMGEQFF
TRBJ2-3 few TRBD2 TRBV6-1 TGTGCCAGCAGTCGTAACTACCGACTAGCGGGAGGTACAGATACGCAGTATTTT CASSRNYRLAGGTDTQYF
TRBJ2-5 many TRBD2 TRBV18 TGTGCCAGCTCACCAATCGCATCTAACGGCCTAGCGGGAGGGTCCGTCGGGGAGACCCAGTACTTC CASSPIASNGLAGGSVGETQYF
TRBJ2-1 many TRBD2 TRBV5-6 TGTGCCAGCAGTAGGACTGCGGGGGGGAATGAGCAGTTCTTC CASSRTAGGNEQFF
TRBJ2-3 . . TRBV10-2 TGCGCCAGCATTCTCCAGGGTACAGATACGCAGTATTTT CASILQGTDTQYF
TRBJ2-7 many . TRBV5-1 TGCGCCAGCAGCTTGGAGGCCAACTCCTACGAGCAGTACTTC CASSLEANSYEQYF